This TCR beta chain comes out of a study of T cell repertoires in cytomegalovirus infection. Background on the study: Public TCR beta signatures provided an indication of both CMV infection and a matching HLA type. The study, taken as a whole, reports: CMV-specific TCR beta clonotypes restricted by HLA-C were the ones dominating the ex vivo response.

Using its own MiXCR run on the reads, TCRdb lists one record per CDR3 protein. Among 350,000 to 400,000 distinct CDR3 sequences listed, about 32% were seen once. A word on this clonotype: As yet, its antigen is unknown.

This CDR3 region has 14 residues. Per the germline V gene, CDR1 is MDHEN and CDR2 is SYDVKM. V lost 6 bases and J lost 9, with 18 bases in between. The chain links TRBV28 to TRBJ1-5; a possible D gene is TRBD1 (6 bases). This sequence originates from a human donor in good health (CMV status not recorded). Some clones in this sample may be carry-over from other donors' samples. The source material was cultured PBMCs, sampled from culture after CMV antigen stimulation. CDR3 region: CASRGVGAQGPQHF. The CDR3 bases are TGTGCCAGCAGGGGTGTGGGGGCACAGGGGCCCCAGCATTTT.